The 6 T cell receptor beta chains given below trace back to one sample, sequenced in a study of OX40 agonist ivuxolimab in advanced cancers. Library creation used the immunoSEQ multiplex PCR assay. This is the immuneACCESS table as TCRdb keeps it, with only in-frame sequences that have V and J called. A part of the clones is gone; compared with another copy, unresolved V genes explain less than half, and the rest is unexplained. This sample gives 45,000 to 55,000 clones in total; 85% of them show up just once. 9.9% of the sample is held by the ten biggest clonotypes. The sequencing here drew on CD4+ or CD8+ T cells sorted from blood, taken in a trial of the OX40 agonist ivuxolimab. These TCRs come from an adult with an advanced solid tumor such as melanoma, head and neck, liver or kidney cancer.

Only a few counts were recorded for this clone. The chain uses TRBV7-3 and TRBJ2-3, with 10 bases aligning to TRBD1. Per the germline V gene, CDR1 is SGHTA and CDR2 is FQGTGA. Trimming at V came to 6 bases and at J to 6 bases, leaving 9 bases not matched to a gene. The CDR3 extends over 15 amino acids. The CDR3, as DNA: TGTGCCAGCAGTCCCGGGACAGGGGTCGGGGATACGCAGTATTTT. This encodes CASSPGTGVGDTQYF.

This chain uses TRBV29-1 with TRBJ2-1; D is unresolved. V gave up 4 bases and J gave up 5 bases, with 15 bases separating them. The germline gives CDR1 SQVTM, CDR2 ANQGSEA. This CDR3 has 14 amino acids. The CDR3 DNA sequence: TGCAGCGTTGTGGCTTCCAATATCGACAATGAGCAGTTCTTC. Protein product: CSVVASNIDNEQFF.

The V and J genes are TRBV19 and TRBJ1-1; D remains ambiguous. CDR1 and CDR2 from the germline V gene are LNHDA and SQIVND (reference sequence). The CDR3 spans 13 residues. The V end lost 1 base, the J end lost 4 bases, and 7 bases lay between the germline ends. CDR3 in DNA: TGTGCCAGTAGTATAGGCCGCGCCACTGAAGCTTTCTTT. It is translated as CASSIGRATEAFF.

V usage is TRBV10-3 and J usage is TRBJ2-7, with D possibly TRBD2 on 6 matching bases. CDR1 and CDR2 from the germline V gene are ENHRY and SYGVKD. CDR3 length: 15 amino acids. The V gene lost 0 bases and the J gene lost 5 bases, with 14 bases spanning the gap. CDR3 nucleotides: TGTGCCATCAGTGAGTCGTCGGGGGATCCCAACGAGCAGTACTTC. Its translation: CAISESSGDPNEQYF.

The chain carries TRBV18 and TRBJ2-4; TRBD2 aligns across 7 bases. V lost 3 bases to trimming and J lost 2 bases; unmatched junction nucleotides: 7. The CDR3 totals 16 residues. Germline V gives CDR1 KGHSH, CDR2 LQKENI. The CDR3 DNA reads as TGTGCCAGCTCACCCCGGGGAGGGATGACCAAAAACATTCAGTACTTC. Translated, it gives CASSPRGGMTKNIQYF.

The rearrangement uses TRBV15 and TRBJ2-5, with D possibly being TRBD2 (6 bases). The J call is in doubt because the DNA end fits TRBJ2-7 better. The length of the CDR3 is 15 residues. Germline loops: CDR1 LNHNV, CDR2 YYDKDF (reference sequence). CDR3 DNA: TGTGCCACCAGTCTGGGGAGGCTAGAGAGTTACGAGCAGTACTTC. Translated, it gives CATSLGRLESYEQYF.